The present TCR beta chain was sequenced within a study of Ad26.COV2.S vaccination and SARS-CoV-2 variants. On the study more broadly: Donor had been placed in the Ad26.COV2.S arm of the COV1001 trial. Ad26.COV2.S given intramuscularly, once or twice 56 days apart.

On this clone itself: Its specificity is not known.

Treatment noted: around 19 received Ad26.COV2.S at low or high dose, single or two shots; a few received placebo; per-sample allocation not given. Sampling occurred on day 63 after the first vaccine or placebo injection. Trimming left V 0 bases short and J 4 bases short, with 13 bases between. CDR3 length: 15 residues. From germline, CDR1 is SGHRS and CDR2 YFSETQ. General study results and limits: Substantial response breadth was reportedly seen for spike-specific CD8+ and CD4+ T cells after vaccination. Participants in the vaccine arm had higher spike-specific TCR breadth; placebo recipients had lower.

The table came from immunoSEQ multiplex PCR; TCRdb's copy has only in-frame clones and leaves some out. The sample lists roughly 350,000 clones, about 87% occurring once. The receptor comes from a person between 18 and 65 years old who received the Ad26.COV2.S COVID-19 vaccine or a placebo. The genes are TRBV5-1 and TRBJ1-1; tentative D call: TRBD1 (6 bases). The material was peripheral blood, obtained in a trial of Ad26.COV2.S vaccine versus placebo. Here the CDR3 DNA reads TGCGCCAGCAGCTTGGAGACAGGAGTGGGCACTGAAGCTTTCTTT. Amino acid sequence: CASSLETGVGTEAFF. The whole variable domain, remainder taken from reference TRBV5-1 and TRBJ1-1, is KAGVTQTPRYLIKTRGQQVTLSCSPISGHRSVSWYQQTPGQGLQFLFEYFSETQRNKGNFPGRFSGRQFSNSRSEMNVSTLELGDSALYLCASSLETGVGTEAFFGQGTRLTVV.